This is a list of T cell receptor beta chains from one sample in a study of blood T cell repertoires in COVID-19. Clones were read by immunoSEQ multiplex PCR, and TCRdb kept only the in-frame ones, dropping some. This sample has 70,000 to 95,000 clones, with around 86% found just once. The sample taken for sequencing was peripheral blood. These TCRs come from a human donor in a cohort sampled during active COVID-19. Each CDR3 is given with its conserved first and last residue. The D gene is left open where the match is weak. Not all rows give a size; the values are once, few, many and, for expanded clones, a class.

TRBJ2-3	TRBD1	TRBV14	.	CASSQRRTGGTDTQYF	TGTGCCAGCAGCCAAAGACGGACAGGGGGCACAGATACGCAGTATTTT
TRBJ1-1	.	TRBV20-1	medium-sized	CSAQAPLRAFF	TGCAGTGCTCAAGCGCCGCTCCGGGCTTTCTTT
TRBJ1-3	.	TRBV3-1/TRBV3-2	.	CASSQDPNPQYIDSGNTIYF	TGTGCCAGCAGCCAAGATCCGAACCCCCAATATATAGACTCTGGAAACACCATATATTTT
TRBJ1-4	TRBD1	TRBV6-5	.	CASIPGQGAEKLFF	TGTGCCAGCATTCCGGGACAGGGGGCCGAAAAACTGTTTTTT
TRBJ2-7	.	TRBV7-8	.	CASSPRGSYEQYF	TGTGCCAGCAGCCCCAGAGGGTCCTACGAGCAGTACTTC
TRBJ2-6	TRBD1	TRBV5-1	.	CASSLAGTGMANVLTF	TGCGCCAGCAGCTTGGCCGGGACAGGGATGGCCAACGTCCTGACTTTC
TRBJ2-3	TRBD2	TRBV9	.	CASSVDSGATDTQYF	TGTGCCAGCAGCGTAGATAGCGGGGCCACAGATACGCAGTATTTT
TRBJ1-4	.	TRBV14	.	CASSQHGGTSVEKLFF	TGTGCCAGCAGCCAACACGGTGGGACTAGCGTTGAAAAACTGTTTTTT
TRBJ1-2	TRBD1	TRBV5-4	.	CASSQTGGLGYTF	TGTGCCAGCAGCCAGACAGGGGGCCTTGGCTACACCTTC
TRBJ1-2	.	TRBV7-2	.	CASSLPNTGIYGYTF	TGTGCCAGCAGCTTACCAAACACAGGCATCTATGGCTACACCTTC
TRBJ2-1	TRBD2	TRBV7-9	.	CASSSTSLGEQFF	TGTGCCAGCAGCTCGACTAGCTTAGGGGAGCAGTTCTTC
TRBJ1-1	.	TRBV7-2	.	CASSISGIPEAFF	TGTGCCAGCAGCATTAGCGGGATCCCTGAAGCTTTCTTT
TRBJ1-6	TRBD1	TRBV4-3	once	CASSQDGQGGSPLHF	TGCGCCAGCAGCCAAGACGGGCAGGGGGGTTCACCCCTCCACTTT
TRBJ1-1	TRBD1	TRBV7-9	.	CASSSGTGTGYTEAFF	TGTGCCAGCAGCTCTGGAACCGGGACAGGGTATACTGAAGCTTTCTTT
TRBJ2-1	TRBD2	TRBV4-2	.	CASSQVVELAGSRGVNNEQFF	TGTGCCAGCAGCCAGGTTGTCGAACTAGCGGGTTCGAGGGGGGTCAACAATGAGCAGTTCTTC
TRBJ2-1	TRBD2	TRBV18	.	CASSQSSGRGNEQFF	TGTGCCAGCTCACAATCTAGCGGGAGAGGTAATGAGCAGTTCTTC
TRBJ2-1	TRBD2	TRBV15	.	CATSRDGTTYGNEQFF	TGTGCCACCAGCAGAGATGGGACTACCTACGGCAATGAGCAGTTCTTC
TRBJ1-5	.	TRBV25-1	.	CASSDLNRDQPQHF	TGTGCCAGCAGTGACTTGAACAGAGATCAGCCCCAGCATTTT
TRBJ1-1	.	TRBV18	few	CASSPRWDGGSEAFF	TGTGCCAGCTCACCAAGGTGGGACGGGGGATCTGAAGCTTTCTTT
TRBJ2-1	.	TRBV9	.	CASSVNLGSYNEQFF	TGTGCCAGCAGCGTAAATCTCGGGTCCTACAATGAGCAGTTCTTC
TRBJ2-1	.	TRBV9	once	CASSVLTGTTRDEQFF	TGTGCCAGCAGCGTCCTGACCGGGACAACCAGGGATGAGCAGTTCTTC
TRBJ1-1	.	TRBV7-2	.	CASSFPLAAGTEAFF	TGTGCCAGCAGCTTCCCGTTAGCCGCGGGCACTGAAGCTTTCTTT
TRBJ2-7	TRBD1	TRBV9	few	CASSEDRYSYEQYF	TGTGCCAGCAGCGAGGACAGGTATTCCTACGAGCAGTACTTC
TRBJ1-1	.	TRBV7-6	.	CATPTGEAFF	TGTGCCACCCCAACGGGTGAAGCTTTCTTT